This T cell receptor beta chain derives from a study of T cells in Graves' hyperthyroidism and ophthalmopathy. The hyperthyroidism was newly diagnosed and had lasted under 2 months; the patients were aged 18 to 65. Diagnosis rested on symptoms, serum thyroxine and TRAb, thyroid ultrasound, and orbital computed tomography. Extraction of PBMCs used approximately 10 ml of fresh peripheral blood. TCR beta CDR3 region amplification was performed from RNA transcripts. TCR CDR3 regions were first amplified by RT-PCR with HTBI primers. TCRdb ran MiXCR on the multiplex PCR reads and lists one entry per CDR3 protein. Of 300,000 to 450,000 distinct CDR3 sequences in the sample, around 14% were seen once. Trimming removed 7 bases from V and 0 bases from J, with 7 bases in between. Germline CDR1 reads MNHEY; CDR2 reads SVGEGT. The CDR3 length is 13 residues.

This TCR derives from a woman aged 18 to 35 with Graves' hyperthyroidism. The chain links TRBV6-2 or TRBV6-3 to TRBJ2-4; D unresolved. Sequencing was carried out using blood. For the CDR3, the DNA is TGTGCCAGCATCGGTACAGCCAAAAACATTCAGTACTTC. This gives the protein CASIGTAKNIQYF.